The rows below give T cell receptor beta chains drawn from one sample of a study of cytomegalovirus exposure and HLA in healthy donors. The method was immunoSEQ multiplex PCR; TCRdb's version includes in-frame clones alone and lacks a portion of them. The sample yields 40,000 to 60,000 clones, of which the top ten take up approximately 2.4%. What was sequenced was PBMCs. These receptors originate from a female donor in good health and CMV-seronegative. The CDR3 runs from the conserved cysteine through the conserved F or W. D genes are given only for firm matches.

J | D | V | CDR3 | DNA
TRBJ2-7 | TRBD2 | TRBV27 | CASSPRRVAGGPAYEQYF | TGTGCCAGCAGTCCCCGGAGGGTAGCGGGAGGGCCCGCCTACGAGCAGTACTTC
TRBJ2-3 | . | TRBV12-5 | CASGLVSHQGGDTQYF | TGTGCTAGTGGTTTGGTGAGTCACCAAGGCGGGGATACGCAGTATTTT
TRBJ1-1 | TRBD1 | TRBV19 | CASNNRGQGLDTEAFF | TGTGCCAGTAACAATAGGGGACAGGGGCTAGACACTGAAGCTTTCTTT
TRBJ2-1 | TRBD2 | TRBV30 | CAWSSGLAGGSGTAYNEQFF | TGTGCCTGGAGTTCCGGACTAGCGGGGGGGTCTGGTACGGCCTACAATGAGCAGTTCTTC
TRBJ1-2 | TRBD1 | TRBV5-1 | CASSPGDRDGYTF | TGCGCCAGCAGCCCTGGGGACAGGGACGGCTACACCTTC
TRBJ1-2 | TRBD1 | TRBV6-5 | CASSYAGGPNYGYTF | TGTGCCAGCAGTTACGCAGGGGGGCCTAACTATGGCTACACCTTC
TRBJ2-1 | . | TRBV10-3 | CAISAENRPNDEQFF | TGTGCCATCAGTGCGGAGAATCGCCCCAACGATGAGCAGTTCTTC
TRBJ2-7 | . | TRBV4-1 | CASSQVGSYEQYF | TGCGCCAGCAGCCAAGTCGGGTCCTACGAGCAGTACTTC
TRBJ1-4 | . | TRBV5-1 | CASSLDSQGSEKLFF | TGCGCCAGCAGCTTGGATAGCCAGGGTTCGGAAAAACTGTTTTTT
TRBJ2-1 | TRBD2 | TRBV7-9 | CASSILAGGPNEQFF | TGTGCCAGCAGCATACTAGCGGGAGGGCCGAATGAGCAGTTCTTC
TRBJ2-5 | TRBD2 | TRBV11-3 | CASSFRLAGQETQYF | TGTGCCAGCAGCTTCCGACTAGCGGGGCAGGAGACCCAGTACTTC
TRBJ2-1 | . | TRBV5-1 | CASSSGGHNEQFF | TGCGCCAGCAGCTCCGGCGGCCACAATGAGCAGTTCTTC
TRBJ2-5 | TRBD2 | TRBV9 | CASSQALRGGLETQYF | TGTGCCAGCAGCCAAGCATTGCGGGGGGGCCTAGAGACCCAGTACTTC
TRBJ2-5 | . | TRBV6-5 | CASSHLQETQYF | TGTGCCAGCAGTCATCTACAAGAGACCCAGTACTTC
TRBJ2-7 | . | TRBV5-1 | CASSLVAGSYEQYF | TGCGCCAGCAGCTTGGTGGCCGGGAGTTACGAGCAGTACTTC